This T cell receptor beta chain was sequenced for a study of shared clonotypes between healthy human individuals. CD45RO-negative, CCR7-positively selected cells formed the naive CD8 fraction, excluding terminally differentiated effector memory CD45RA+ cells. Only in-frame clones appear in the TCRdb table, and some are missing; sequencing was by immunoSEQ multiplex PCR. There are more than 2 million clones in the sample; around 93% occur only once, and under 2% lies in the top ten. Sample: naive CD8+ T cells from PBMCs. The receptor was isolated from a man between 18 and 35 years old in good health. Some clones in this sample may be carry-over from other donors' samples.

CDR3 nucleotide sequence: TGTGCCAGCAGAAAACCAGGGGGTGGGGACAATGAGCAGTTCTTC. Its protein product is CASRKPGGGDNEQFF. The rearrangement links TRBV6-6 to TRBJ2-1, with TRBD1 matching 7 bases. V lost 6 bases, J lost 5 bases, and 10 bases stayed unmatched. The length of the CDR3 is 15 residues. Germline-derived CDR1 and CDR2 are MNHNY and SVGAGI (reference sequence).